Presented here are 16 T cell receptor beta chains from one specimen sequenced in a study of T cell repertoires in cytomegalovirus infection. TCRdb analysed the reads with MiXCR anew, one entry per CDR3 protein. The table shows about 160,000 distinct CDR3 sequences, with about 15% occurring only once. Sequencing was carried out using CD8+ T cells from PBMCs. These receptors were collected from a human donor in good health (CMV status not recorded). Some clones in this sample may be carry-over from other donors' samples.

The chain has TRBV6-6 and TRBJ1-1; D call uncertain. The germline V and J ends were trimmed by 7 bases and 1 base, with 4 bases remaining between them. There are 11 residues in the CDR3. Per the germline V gene, CDR1 is MNHNY and CDR2 is SVGAGI (reference sequence). The CDR3 sequence is CASIPNTEAFF. The CDR3 nucleotides are TGTGCCAGCATCCCGAACACTGAAGCTTTCTTT.

The rearrangement uses TRBV4-1 and TRBJ2-7; the match to TRBD2 covers 7 bases. V lost 5 bases and J lost 2; bases outside the gene matches: 9. The CDR3 has 15 amino acids. Germline lookup yields CDR1 MGHRA and CDR2 YSYEKL. CDR3 residues: CASSRLASETYEQYF. The CDR3 DNA is TGCGCCAGCAGCAGACTAGCCAGTGAGACCTACGAGCAGTACTTC.

Here the CDR3 reads CASSSGTGENEKLFF. Here the CDR3 DNA reads TGTGCCAGCAGTTCCGGGACAGGGGAGAATGAAAAACTGTTTTTT. This chain joins TRBV6-4 and TRBJ1-4; 10 bases map to TRBD1. The trim removed 5 bases at V and 5 bases at J, leaving 5 bases unmatched. This CDR3 is built from 15 residues. Germline V gene sequence: CDR1 MRHNA, CDR2 SNTAGT.

This clonotype was detected only a few times. This chain joins TRBV11-2 and TRBJ2-7; tentative D call: TRBD2 (7 bases). CDR1 and CDR2 from the germline V gene are SGHAT and FQNNGV. Trimming stripped 7 bases from V and 1 base from J, with 11 bases between. There are 13 residues in the CDR3. The CDR3 nucleotides are TGTGCCAGCATAGGGGGGGCTTCCTACGAGCAGTACTTC. It yields the protein CASIGGASYEQYF. Together with reference TRBV11-2 and TRBJ2-7, the CDR3 gives the full variable domain: EAGVAQSPRYKIIEKRQSVAFWCNPISGHATLYWYQQILGQGPKLLIQFQNNGVVDDSQLPKDRFSAERLKGVDSTLKIQPAKLEDSAVYLCASIGGASYEQYFGPGTRLTVT.

This clonotype has just a few counts. The gene calls are TRBV7-9 and TRBJ2-5; D gene uncertain. The CDR3 runs 10 residues. Germline assignment: CDR1 SEHNR and CDR2 FQNEAQ (reference sequence). V was trimmed by 5 bases and J by 5 bases, leaving 3 bases between them. CDR3 nucleotide sequence: TGTGCCAGCAGCCCGGAGACCCAGTACTTC. It encodes CASSPETQYF.

This clonotype was seen a few times. The genes are TRBV5-6 and TRBJ2-1; D assignment may be TRBD1 or TRBD2 (5 bases each). CDR3 length: 14 amino acids. CDR1 and CDR2 from the germline V gene are SGHDT and YYEEEE. Trimming removed 4 bases from V and 0 bases from J, with 8 bases in between. In DNA form, the CDR3 reads TGTGCCAGCAGCCTCGGGGCCTCCTACAATGAGCAGTTCTTC. Encoded protein: CASSLGASYNEQFF.

This clonotype was detected many times. This chain connects TRBV7-8 to TRBJ2-7; TRBD1 matches 7 bases. The CDR3 runs 21 residues. The ends lost 4 bases at V and 0 bases at J; junction bases unmatched: 24. CDR1 is SGHVS, CDR2 FQNEAQ, per germline. Here the CDR3 reads CASSWPLAGTDNLLSSYEQYF. The DNA for the CDR3 is TGTGCCAGCAGCTGGCCCCTAGCCGGGACAGATAACTTGCTAAGCTCCTACGAGCAGTACTTC.

This clonotype was observed a handful of times. The rearrangement joins TRBV20-1 to TRBJ2-1; 13 positions match TRBD2. CDR3 size: 15 residues. From germline, CDR1 is DFQATT and CDR2 SNEGSKA (reference sequence). Losses at the gene ends were 6 bases for V and 8 bases for J; bases not matched to a gene: 10. The CDR3 sequence is CSAEILAGGLYEQFF. The CDR3 DNA is TGCAGTGCAGAGATACTAGCGGGGGGGCTCTATGAGCAGTTCTTC.

At least ten counts were recorded for this clonotype. In DNA form, the CDR3 reads TGTGCCAGCAGAAACCCCCCCAGCGGGGGACCCTACGAGCAGTACTTC. Translating gives CASRNPPSGGPYEQYF. The chain joins TRBV7-3 to TRBJ2-7; TRBD2 agrees at 8 bases. The CDR3 totals 16 residues. V shed 6 bases, J shed 2 bases, and the junction held 12 bases outside the gene matches. The germline gives CDR1 SGHTA, CDR2 FQGTGA.

This clonotype has only a few counts. The chain uses TRBV7-9 and TRBJ2-7; a possible D gene is TRBD2 (5 bases). The CDR3 spans 15 residues. The V gene's germline CDR1 is SEHNR and CDR2 FQNEAQ (reference sequence). V dropped 5 bases and J dropped 3 bases, with 17 bases sitting between them. The CDR3 spells CASSGAALTYYEQYF. DNA of the CDR3: TGTGCCAGCAGCGGAGCGGCTCTTACTTACTACGAGCAGTACTTC.

This clonotype occurred once. The rearrangement uses TRBV14 and TRBJ1-1; possibly TRBD1 for D (5 bases). CDR1 and CDR2 from the germline V gene are SGHDN and FVKESK. V shed 1 base and J shed 0 bases, with 12 bases lying between them. The CDR3 length is 16 residues. The CDR3 loop reads CASSQGIPGLNTEAFF. The CDR3 nucleotides are TGTGCCAGCAGCCAAGGAATCCCAGGGTTGAACACTGAAGCTTTCTTT.

The chain uses TRBV7-2 and TRBJ2-5; TRBD1 matches at 8 bases. The V and J ends lost 1 base and 5 bases, in that order; junction bases with no gene match: 9. The CDR3 length is 16 residues. The germline V gene encodes CDR1 SGHTA and CDR2 FQGNSA. CDR3 protein: CASSLVPATGEETQYF. The CDR3 DNA reads TGTGCCAGCAGCTTAGTCCCCGCGACAGGGGAGGAGACCCAGTACTTC.

A few counts support this clonotype. The chain recombines TRBV28 with TRBJ2-3; tentative D call: TRBD2 (6 bases). Germline V gene data show CDR1 as MDHEN and CDR2 as SYDVKM. V was trimmed by 2 bases and J by 3 bases, leaving 15 bases between them. CDR3 length equals 16 residues. The CDR3 DNA follows: TGTGCCAGCAGTTTACGCGTGGGACTCGGGACAGATACGCAGTATTTT. Translating gives CASSLRVGLGTDTQYF.

The chain employs TRBV7-6 and TRBJ2-1; no firm D call. Germline V CDR1 and CDR2: SGHVS, FNYEAQ. CDR3 length: 16 amino acids. V was cut by 2 bases and J by 0 bases, with 11 bases left in between. CDR3 nucleotide sequence: TGTGCCAGCAGCTTAAGGGCTATTGGCTCCTACAATGAGCAGTTCTTC. Translated, it gives CASSLRAIGSYNEQFF.

The chain carries TRBV7-9 and TRBJ1-1; no clear D. The CDR3 is 12 amino acids. The germline V gene encodes CDR1 SEHNR and CDR2 FQNEAQ (reference sequence). V dropped 3 bases and J dropped 4 bases, with 6 bases sitting between them. CDR3 nucleotide sequence: TGTGCCAGCAGCTTTTCCGGCACTGAAGCTTTCTTT. This codes for CASSFSGTEAFF.

V usage is TRBV4-3 and J usage is TRBJ2-3; 10 bases agree with TRBD2. The CDR3 covers 15 residues. Germline V lookup: CDR1 LGHNA, CDR2 YSLEER. V lost 2 bases to trimming and J lost 5 bases; unmatched junction nucleotides: 4. CDR3 sequence reads: CASSQPGLAQDTQYF. CDR3 sequence (DNA): TGCGCCAGCAGCCAACCGGGACTAGCGCAAGATACGCAGTATTTT.